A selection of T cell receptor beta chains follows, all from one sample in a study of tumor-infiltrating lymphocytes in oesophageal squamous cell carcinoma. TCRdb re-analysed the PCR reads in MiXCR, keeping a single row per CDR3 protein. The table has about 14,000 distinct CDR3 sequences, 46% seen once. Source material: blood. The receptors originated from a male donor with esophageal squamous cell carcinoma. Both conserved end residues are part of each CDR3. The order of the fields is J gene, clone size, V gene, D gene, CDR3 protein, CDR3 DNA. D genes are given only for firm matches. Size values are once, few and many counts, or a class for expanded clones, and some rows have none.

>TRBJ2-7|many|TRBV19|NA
CASSIAKAESYEQYF
TGTGCCAGTAGTATCGCCAAGGCAGAATCCTACGAGCAGTACTTC
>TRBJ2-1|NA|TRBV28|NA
CASSLPSEGGYNEQFF
TGTGCCAGCAGTTTACCCTCGGAGGGCGGCTACAATGAGCAGTTCTTC
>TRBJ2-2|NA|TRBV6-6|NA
CASKNTGELFF
TGTGCCAGCAAGAACACCGGGGAGCTGTTTTTT
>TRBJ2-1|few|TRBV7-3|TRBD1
CASSSTLGGTGTGGEQFF
TGTGCCAGCAGCTCCACCCTCGGTGGGACAGGGACAGGAGGGGAGCAGTTCTTC
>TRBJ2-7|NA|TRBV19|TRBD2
CASSPPRTSGRIYEQYF
TGTGCCAGTAGTCCCCCCAGGACTAGCGGGAGAATCTACGAGCAGTACTTC
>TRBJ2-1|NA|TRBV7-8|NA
CASTTTGESVNEQFF
TGTGCCAGCACCACGACGGGGGAAAGTGTCAATGAGCAGTTCTTC
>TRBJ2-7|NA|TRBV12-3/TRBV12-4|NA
CASTTTGYTGSYEQYF
TGTGCCAGCACCACCACAGGGTACACCGGGTCCTACGAGCAGTACTTC
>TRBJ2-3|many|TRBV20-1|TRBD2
CSAGGWIGKDTQYF
TGCAGTGCGGGGGGGTGGATCGGCAAAGATACGCAGTATTTT
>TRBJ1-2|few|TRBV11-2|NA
CASSPQGRGYTF
TGTGCCAGCAGCCCACAGGGACGCGGCTACACCTTC
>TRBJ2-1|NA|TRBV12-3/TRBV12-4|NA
CASNIGRGDNEQFF
TGTGCCAGCAATATAGGACGAGGGGACAATGAGCAGTTCTTC
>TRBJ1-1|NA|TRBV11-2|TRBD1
CASRVRDRSSSEAFF
TGTGCCAGCAGGGTACGGGACAGGAGCTCATCGGAAGCTTTCTTT
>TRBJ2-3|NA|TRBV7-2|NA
CASSFTQASRDTQYF
TGTGCCAGCAGCTTCACACAGGCTTCAAGGGATACGCAGTATTTT
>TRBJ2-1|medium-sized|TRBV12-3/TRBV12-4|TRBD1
CASTPDRANEQFF
TGTGCCAGCACCCCGGACAGGGCTAATGAGCAGTTCTTC
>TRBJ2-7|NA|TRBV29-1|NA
CSVAPTGSYEQYF
TGCAGCGTCGCGCCGACAGGCTCCTACGAGCAGTACTTC
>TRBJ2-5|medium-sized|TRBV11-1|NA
CASSLFTGQETQYF
TGTGCCAGCAGCTTATTTACCGGTCAAGAGACCCAGTACTTC
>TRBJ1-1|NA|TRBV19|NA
CASTPPRGGTEAFF
TGTGCCAGTACCCCCCCCAGGGGAGGAACTGAAGCTTTCTTT
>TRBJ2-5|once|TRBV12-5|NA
CASRGTLQETQYF
TGTGCTAGTCGAGGGACTTTACAAGAGACCCAGTACTTC
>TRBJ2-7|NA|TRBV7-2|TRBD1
CASSLGQGIEVRLYEQYF
TGTGCCAGCAGCTTAGGACAGGGAATTGAGGTCCGCCTCTACGAGCAGTACTTC
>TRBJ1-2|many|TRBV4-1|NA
CASSQDSNYGYTF
TGCGCCAGCAGCCAAGACAGCAACTATGGCTACACCTTC
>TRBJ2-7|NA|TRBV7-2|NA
CASVGNFGPYEQYF
TGTGCCAGCGTAGGAAATTTCGGCCCCTACGAGCAGTACTTC
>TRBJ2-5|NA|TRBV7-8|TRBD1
CASSLEGTGQETQYF
TGTGCCAGCAGCTTAGAAGGGACAGGACAAGAGACCCAGTACTTC
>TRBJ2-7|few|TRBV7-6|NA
CASSLETEGRNPYEQYF
TGTGCCAGCAGCTTAGAGACGGAGGGGAGGAACCCCTACGAGCAGTACTTC
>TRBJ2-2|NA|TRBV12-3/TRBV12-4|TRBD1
CASSRQGAGELFF
TGTGCCAGCAGCCGACAGGGAGCCGGGGAGCTGTTTTTT
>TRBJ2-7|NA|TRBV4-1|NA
CASSQQIGDYEQYF
TGCGCCAGCAGCCAACAGATCGGGGACTACGAGCAGTACTTC
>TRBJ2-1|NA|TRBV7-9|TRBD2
CASSLGLAGGSNEQFF
TGTGCCAGCAGCTTGGGACTAGCGGGAGGTTCCAATGAGCAGTTCTTC
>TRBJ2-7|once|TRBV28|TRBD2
CASSFLGLADYEQYF
TGTGCCAGCAGCTTTCTAGGACTAGCGGACTACGAGCAGTACTTC
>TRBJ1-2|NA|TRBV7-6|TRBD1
CASSLGQGGYGYTF
TGTGCCAGCAGCTTGGGACAGGGTGGCTATGGCTACACCTTC
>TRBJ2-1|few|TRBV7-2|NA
CASSLVQAEWLVNEQFF
TGTGCCAGCAGCTTAGTCCAGGCGGAATGGTTGGTCAATGAGCAGTTCTTC
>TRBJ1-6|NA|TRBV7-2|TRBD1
CASSLGQGSSPLHF
TGTGCCAGCAGCCTAGGACAGGGGAGTTCACCCCTCCACTTT
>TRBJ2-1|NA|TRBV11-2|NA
CASSLRGTPYNSPLHF
TGTGCCAGCAGCCTTCGCGGGACGCCCTATAATTCACCCCTCCACTTC
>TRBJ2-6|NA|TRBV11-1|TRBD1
CASSFTYGDRISGANVLTF
TGTGCCAGCAGCTTTACATACGGGGACAGGATCTCTGGGGCCAACGTCCTGACTTTC
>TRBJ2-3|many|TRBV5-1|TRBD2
CASSGTSGGTDTQYF
TGCGCCAGCAGCGGGACTAGCGGGGGTACAGATACGCAGTATTTT
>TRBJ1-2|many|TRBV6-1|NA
CASSPQLGPDGYTF
TGTGCCAGCAGTCCCCAACTGGGCCCCGATGGCTACACCTTC
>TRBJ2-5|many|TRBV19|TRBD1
CASSERPGQQLEQYF
TGTGCCAGTAGTGAACGGCCGGGACAGCAGTTGGAGCAGTACTTC
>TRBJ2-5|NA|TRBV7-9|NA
CASSLAGPETQYF
TGTGCCAGCAGCCTTGCGGGGCCAGAGACCCAGTACTTC
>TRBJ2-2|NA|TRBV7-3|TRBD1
CASSFGPDRVGTGELFF
TGTGCCAGCAGCTTTGGGCCCGACAGGGTTGGCACCGGGGAGCTGTTTTTT
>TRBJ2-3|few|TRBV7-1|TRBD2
CASSPGGPDTQYF
TGTGCCAGCAGCCCGGGGGGTCCAGATACGCAGTATTTT
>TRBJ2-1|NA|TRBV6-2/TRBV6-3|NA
CATQLGGSQETQFF
TGTGCCACCCAGCTGGGGGGTTCCCAAGAGACCCAGTTCTTC
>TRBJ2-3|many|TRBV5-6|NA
CASSLGLSSTDTQYF
TGTGCCAGCAGCTTGGGACTAAGCAGCACAGATACGCAGTATTTT
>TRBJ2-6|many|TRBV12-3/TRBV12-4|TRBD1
CASSFGTGYGANVLTF
TGTGCCAGCAGTTTCGGGACAGGGTATGGGGCCAACGTCCTGACTTTC
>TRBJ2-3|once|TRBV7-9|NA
CASSLVQGIDTQYF
TGTGCCAGCAGCTTAGTACAGGGAATAGATACGCAGTATTTT
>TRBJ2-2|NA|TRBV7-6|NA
CASSSVRTGELFF
TGTGCCAGCAGTTCAGTTCGGACCGGGGAGCTGTTTTTT
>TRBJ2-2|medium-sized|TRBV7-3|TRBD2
CASSLRTSAHGELFF
TGTGCCAGCAGCTTACGGACTAGCGCCCACGGGGAGCTGTTTTTT
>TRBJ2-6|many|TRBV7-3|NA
CASSTTTDRGRIWLHLRF
NA
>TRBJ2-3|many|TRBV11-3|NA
CASSPYWTDTQYF
TGTGCCAGCAGCCCGTACTGGACAGATACGCAGTATTTT
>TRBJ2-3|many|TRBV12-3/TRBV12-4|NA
CASSYQRSTDTQYF
TGTGCCAGCAGTTACCAGCGGAGCACAGATACGCAGTATTTT
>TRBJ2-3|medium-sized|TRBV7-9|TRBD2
CASSSSGIVADTQYF
TGTGCCAGCAGCTCTAGCGGGATAGTCGCAGATACGCAGTATTTT
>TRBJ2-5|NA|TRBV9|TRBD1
CASSDRGVQETQYF
TGTGCCAGCAGCGACAGGGGGGTCCAAGAGACCCAGTACTTC
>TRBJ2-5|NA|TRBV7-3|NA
CASSLFGGSQETQYF
TGTGCCAGCAGCTTATTCGGTGGCTCCCAAGAGACCCAGTACTTC
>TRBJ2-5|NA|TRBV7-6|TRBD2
CASSWTSGGDRETQYF
TGTGCCAGCAGCTGGACTAGCGGGGGGGATCGAGAGACCCAGTACTTC
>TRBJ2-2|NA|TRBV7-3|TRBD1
CASSPPGTGTGELFF
TGTGCCAGCAGCCCGCCTGGGACAGGGACCGGGGAGCTGTTTTTT
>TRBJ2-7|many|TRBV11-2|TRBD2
CASSGLAYYNEQYF
TGTGCCAGCAGCGGACTAGCGTACTACAATGAGCAGTACTTC
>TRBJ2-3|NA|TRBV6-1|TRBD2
CASSEVAGSFTDTQYF
TGTGCCAGCAGTGAAGTAGCGGGGTCCTTCACAGATACGCAGTATTTT
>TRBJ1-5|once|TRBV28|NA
CASSFSSNQPQHF
TGTGCCAGCAGTTTCTCCTCAAATCAGCCCCAGCATTTT
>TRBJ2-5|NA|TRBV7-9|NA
CASSIGSETQYF
TGTGCCAGCAGCATAGGGAGTGAGACCCAGTACTTC
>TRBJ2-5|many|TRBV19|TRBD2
CASSINAGGGQETQYF
TGTGCCAGTAGTATTAACGCGGGAGGAGGGCAAGAGACCCAGTACTTC
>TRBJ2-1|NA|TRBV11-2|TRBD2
CASSFRSGGGNEQFF
TGTGCCAGCAGCTTCCGGAGCGGGGGCGGGAACGAGCAGTTCTTC